This TCR beta chain was recorded in a study of blood T cell repertoires in COVID-19 (dated by TCRdb to about 2020). Context from the whole study: Samples from collaborators originated in the United States, Italy and Spain and spanned both the acute and convalescent phases of COVID-19. The material from the prospective study consisted of cDNA or gDNA derived from T cells, B-cell-depleted T cells, or PBMCs. The dataset comprised deeply sampled blood TCRbeta repertoires from subjects exposed to, actively infected with, or recovered from COVID-19. The repertoires were released in a freely available public database meant as a resource for research on the immune response to SARS-CoV-2. Samples were obtained from the ongoing ImmuneRACE study (first 160 participants) and from about 1,300 subjects provided by 6 global collaborators. The sample metadata nearly always contained a de-identified subject ID, COVID-19 status, age in years and sex. Where HLA class I and class II types were available, the types were taken from metadata supplied by the sample provider, not from assay-based typing. Study-wide conclusions, independent of this receptor: How much clinical and demographic metadata was included differed by source and by participant, and the metadata was provided uncurated.

V was cut back by 3 bases and J by 6 bases, leaving a gap of 18 bases between them. CDR1 and CDR2 are drawn from the germline V gene (reference sequence): DFQATT, SNEGSKA. The CDR3 has 16 amino acids, counting the end cysteine and phenylalanine. Only CDR3 DNA remains: 48 bases, in frame from the first base. The collaborating institutions used their own protocols to collect whole blood in K2EDTA tubes. Collaborator samples were shipped for TCRbeta analysis as frozen whole blood, isolated PBMCs, or DNA extracted from either sample type. Comment on this clone: Its antigen has not been determined. Qualities for individual bases were not recorded, and no much larger clone is one base off.

TCRbeta CDR3 regions were amplified from genomic DNA by means of the immunoSEQ Assay, a bias-controlled multiplex PCR. The paper's data handling went like this. The number of nucleated cells in each sample was estimated from the amplification of reference gene primers within the assay. Sequence reads were collapsed and filtered to measure the absolute abundance of every unique TCRbeta CDR3 rearrangement. For each sample, productive Simpson clonality was calculated as the square root of Simpson's diversity index over productive rearrangements. The table comes from immuneACCESS by way of TCRdb, which keeps in-frame sequences with V and J called. Part of the clones is missing from these tables; in studies checked, under half for an unresolved V gene and the rest for unknown reasons. The DNA was the basis for D and trimming; V, J and clone size are from that table. Here the sample has over 150,000 clones; about 80% occur a single time. Around 32% of the sample comes from the top ten.

This receptor was obtained from a woman aged 55-69 years with acute or convalescent COVID-19. Rearrangement joined TRBV20-1 to TRBJ1-6; the D gene identity is not certain. Sequences were obtained from peripheral blood. CDR3 sequence: CSASISGLGGNSPLHF. The DNA sequence is given as TGCAGTGCTAGTATAAGTGGATTAGGAGGTAATTCACCCCTCCACTTT.